A selection of T cell receptor beta chains follows, all from one sample in a study of blood T cell repertoires in COVID-19. Sequencing used immunoSEQ multiplex PCR; TCRdb keeps in-frame clones, though not all of them. The sample yields 140,000 or so clones, around 90% seen once. Sequencing was done on a sample of peripheral blood. The origin of the receptors is a human donor with COVID-19, enrolled during active disease. The donor label of this sample is uncertain. Both conserved end residues are part of each CDR3. D genes are given only for firm matches.

CDR3nt: TGTGCCAGCAGTGGGCAGGTGGGCAGCGGGGGGTACAATGAGCAGTTCTTC
CDR3aa: CASSGQVGSGGYNEQFF
j_gene: TRBJ2-1
d_gene: TRBD2
v_gene: TRBV2

CDR3nt: TGTGCCAGCAGTTTACGGAGGCCAGCGGGTGAGCAGTTCTTC
CDR3aa: CASSLRRPAGEQFF
j_gene: TRBJ2-1
d_gene: -
v_gene: TRBV28

CDR3nt: TGCGCCAGCAGCCAAGAGGTAGGGACAGGGGCCAATGAGCAGTTCTTC
CDR3aa: CASSQEVGTGANEQFF
j_gene: TRBJ2-1
d_gene: TRBD1
v_gene: TRBV4-1

CDR3nt: TGTGCCAGCAGTCCGAACTCTATCGAGCAGTACTTC
CDR3aa: CASSPNSIEQYF
j_gene: TRBJ2-7
d_gene: -
v_gene: TRBV6-1

CDR3nt: TGTGCCAGCAGTTTAGACGGGGAATACGAGCAGTACTTC
CDR3aa: CASSLDGEYEQYF
j_gene: TRBJ2-7
d_gene: -
v_gene: TRBV12-3/TRBV12-4

CDR3nt: TGTGCCAGCTCCCTAGGACAGGGCGGCGGGACAGATACGCAGTATTTT
CDR3aa: CASSLGQGGGTDTQYF
j_gene: TRBJ2-3
d_gene: TRBD1
v_gene: TRBV18

CDR3nt: TGTGCCATCAGTGAGTCGATCTGGATTAGCGATAACACCGGGGAGCTGTTTTTT
CDR3aa: CAISESIWISDNTGELFF
j_gene: TRBJ2-2
d_gene: -
v_gene: TRBV10-3

CDR3nt: TGTGCCAGCAGCTTCCTCCGGACTAGCGCCTACGAGCAGTACTTC
CDR3aa: CASSFLRTSAYEQYF
j_gene: TRBJ2-7
d_gene: TRBD2
v_gene: TRBV7-9

CDR3nt: TGTGCCAGCACTGGGGCAGACCGTCCCTACGAGCAGTACTTC
CDR3aa: CASTGADRPYEQYF
j_gene: TRBJ2-7
d_gene: -
v_gene: TRBV5-4

CDR3nt: TGCGCCAGCAGCCAGAGGGCCCCAGAAGCCTACGAGCAGTACTTC
CDR3aa: CASSQRAPEAYEQYF
j_gene: TRBJ2-7
d_gene: -
v_gene: TRBV4-1

CDR3nt: TGTGCCTGGGGCCAGACAGGCAGCGGGGAGCTGTTTTTT
CDR3aa: CAWGQTGSGELFF
j_gene: TRBJ2-2
d_gene: -
v_gene: TRBV30

CDR3nt: TGTGCCAGCAGCTTAGGAGTCCCCCGGGGGGGAGAGACCCAGTACTTC
CDR3aa: CASSLGVPRGGETQYF
j_gene: TRBJ2-5
d_gene: TRBD2
v_gene: TRBV7-9

CDR3nt: TGTGCCAGCAGCTTGGGGGAAGTCAGGGACACTGAAGCTTTCTTT
CDR3aa: CASSLGEVRDTEAFF
j_gene: TRBJ1-1
d_gene: -
v_gene: TRBV5-5

CDR3nt: TGTGCCAGCAGCCCAGAGTGGACAGGGGCGTACAATGAGCAGTTCTTC
CDR3aa: CASSPEWTGAYNEQFF
j_gene: TRBJ2-1
d_gene: TRBD1
v_gene: TRBV9

CDR3nt: TGCGCCAGCAGCTCCGTTCCCGGGACAGATACCTACGAGCAGTACTTC
CDR3aa: CASSSVPGTDTYEQYF
j_gene: TRBJ2-7
d_gene: TRBD1
v_gene: TRBV5-1

CDR3nt: TGCGCCAGCAGTGAGTCCGAAGAGACCCAGTACTTC
CDR3aa: CASSESEETQYF
j_gene: TRBJ2-5
d_gene: -
v_gene: TRBV10-1

CDR3nt: TGTGCCAGTAGTAGGGCGCAACTCCAAGAGACCCAGTACTTC
CDR3aa: CASSRAQLQETQYF
j_gene: TRBJ2-5
d_gene: -
v_gene: TRBV19

CDR3nt: TGTGCCAGCAGTTATGCCTCCAGTGGGAACACTGAAGCTTTCTTT
CDR3aa: CASSYASSGNTEAFF
j_gene: TRBJ1-1
d_gene: -
v_gene: TRBV6-5

CDR3nt: TGTGCCAGCACGGGTGACAGCCCGAACACTGAAGCTTTCTTT
CDR3aa: CASTGDSPNTEAFF
j_gene: TRBJ1-1
d_gene: -
v_gene: TRBV21-1

CDR3nt: TGTGCCAGCAGCTTTGGAGACAGGTCCACAGATACGCAGTATTTT
CDR3aa: CASSFGDRSTDTQYF
j_gene: TRBJ2-3
d_gene: -
v_gene: TRBV11-2

CDR3nt: TGTGCCAGTAGTATAAGGAGTGTTGGTCGGAGCTCCTACAATGAGCAGTTCTTC
CDR3aa: CASSIRSVGRSSYNEQFF
j_gene: TRBJ2-1
d_gene: -
v_gene: TRBV19

CDR3nt: TGTGCCAGCAGCTTAGTACAGGGGGCGCGGACTGAAGCTTTCTTT
CDR3aa: CASSLVQGARTEAFF
j_gene: TRBJ1-1
d_gene: TRBD1
v_gene: TRBV11-2

CDR3nt: TGTGCCAGCAGCTTAGAAGGGCAGGGGGACAATGAGCAGTTCTTC
CDR3aa: CASSLEGQGDNEQFF
j_gene: TRBJ2-1
d_gene: TRBD1
v_gene: TRBV11-3

CDR3nt: TGTGCCTGGAGTTCCCTAAAATTCGGGGAGCTGTTTTTT
CDR3aa: CAWSSLKFGELFF
j_gene: TRBJ2-2
d_gene: -
v_gene: TRBV30

CDR3nt: TGTGCCAGCAGATCAACAGGGGGTGACACTGAAGCTTTCTTT
CDR3aa: CASRSTGGDTEAFF
j_gene: TRBJ1-1
d_gene: TRBD1
v_gene: TRBV7-9

CDR3nt: TGCGCCAGCAGCTTGGGGGGGCAATTCAGTGAGCAGTTCTTC
CDR3aa: CASSLGGQFSEQFF
j_gene: TRBJ2-1
d_gene: -
v_gene: TRBV5-1

CDR3nt: TGTGCCAGCTCGCCGCAGGGGGCCGGGAGCAATCAGCCCCAGCATTTT
CDR3aa: CASSPQGAGSNQPQHF
j_gene: TRBJ1-5
d_gene: TRBD1
v_gene: TRBV18

CDR3nt: TGTGCCAGCAGCTTAATTGAGTTGGATACGCAGTATTTT
CDR3aa: CASSLIELDTQYF
j_gene: TRBJ2-3
d_gene: -
v_gene: TRBV7-9